This T cell receptor beta chain was retrieved from a study of shared clonotypes between healthy human individuals. Naive-designated CD8 cells lacked CD45RO, were positively enriched for CCR7, and omitted terminally differentiated effector memory CD45RA+ cells. Recent vaccinations or acute infections were absent in the healthy HIV-negative adult donors. This CDR3 comprises 16 residues. Trimming removed 3 bases from V and 0 bases from J; junction bases left unmatched: 6. Germline V lookup: CDR1 SGDLS, CDR2 YYNGEE. Study outcomes and limitations: Only blood underwent sampling, and tissue repertoires likely differ. The four-donor shared clonotypes exceeded non-shared clonotypes in generation probability, with non-shared ones scoring lower. Estimated richness was generally greater in naive than memory subsets.

Concerning this clone: Its specificity is not known.

Profiling relied on immunoSEQ multiplex PCR, and the TCRdb table lists in-frame clones only, not all of them. The sample carries about 2,200,000 clones, 85% to 95% recorded once. The origin of this receptor is a man between 18 and 35 years old in good health. Some clones in this sample may be carry-over from other donors' samples. This chain joins TRBV9 and TRBJ2-1; 7 bases match TRBD2. The specimen sequenced was naive CD8+ T cells from PBMCs. The CDR3 loop is CASSAPSGISYNEQFF. In DNA form, the CDR3 reads TGTGCCAGCAGCGCCCCTAGCGGAATCTCCTACAATGAGCAGTTCTTC.